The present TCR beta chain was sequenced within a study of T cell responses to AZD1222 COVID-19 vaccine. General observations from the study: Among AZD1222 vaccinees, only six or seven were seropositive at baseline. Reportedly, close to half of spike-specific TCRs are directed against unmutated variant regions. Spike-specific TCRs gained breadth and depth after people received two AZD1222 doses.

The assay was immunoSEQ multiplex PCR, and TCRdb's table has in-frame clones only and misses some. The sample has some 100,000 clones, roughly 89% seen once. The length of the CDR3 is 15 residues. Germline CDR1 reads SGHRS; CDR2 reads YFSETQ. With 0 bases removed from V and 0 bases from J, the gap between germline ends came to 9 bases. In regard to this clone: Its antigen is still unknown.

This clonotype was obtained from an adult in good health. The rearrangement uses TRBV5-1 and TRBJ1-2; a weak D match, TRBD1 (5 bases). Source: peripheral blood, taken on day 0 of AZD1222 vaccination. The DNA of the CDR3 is TGCGCCAGCAGCTTGGCCCCAGGGACTAACTATGGCTACACCTTC. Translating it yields CASSLAPGTNYGYTF. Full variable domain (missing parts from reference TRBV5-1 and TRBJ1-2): KAGVTQTPRYLIKTRGQQVTLSCSPISGHRSVSWYQQTPGQGLQFLFEYFSETQRNKGNFPGRFSGRQFSNSRSEMNVSTLELGDSALYLCASSLAPGTNYGYTFGSGTRLTVV.